Each of the 16 T cell receptor beta chains below was sequenced from the same sample in a study. TCRdb fed the RT-PCR reads into MiXCR, producing one record per CDR3 protein. The sample has about 680,000 distinct CDR3 sequences, around 14% seen once; the top ten hold just over 3.5%. Sample: memory CD4+ T cells from blood. The receptors here all came from a female donor in good health, serving as a healthy control.

This chain connects TRBV3-1 to TRBJ2-1; TRBD2 matches at 9 bases. The germline CDR1 and CDR2 sequences are LGHDT and YNNKEL (reference sequence). The CDR3 consists of 17 residues. J lost 2 bases, V lost 0 bases, and 5 bases had no gene match. The CDR3 reads CASSQDFAGGTYNEQFF. CDR3 nucleotides: TGTGCCAGCAGCCAAGACTTCGCGGGAGGGACCTACAATGAGCAGTTCTTC.

This chain uses TRBV10-3 with TRBJ2-1; 11 nucleotides line up with TRBD2. The trim removed 2 bases at V and 6 bases at J, leaving 12 bases unmatched. The CDR3 runs to 18 residues. Per germline, CDR1 ENHRY and CDR2 SYGVKD. The CDR3 coding sequence is TGTGCCATCAGTGAGAGGGCATACGTAGCGGGAGGGCCCAATGAGCAGTTCTTC. Amino acids: CAISERAYVAGGPNEQFF.

This clonotype was counted between two and nine times. V usage is TRBV6-5 and J usage is TRBJ1-2; TRBD1 matches 8 bases. Unmatched junction bases numbered 10, after V lost 6 bases and J lost 4 bases. Germline-derived CDR1 and CDR2 are MNHEY and SVGAGI. The CDR3 is made up of 15 amino acids. The CDR3: CASRTGQGIGYGYTF. The CDR3 DNA reads TGTGCCAGCAGGACTGGACAGGGAATCGGCTATGGCTACACCTTC.

This clonotype was counted between two and nine times. V gene TRBV12-3 or TRBV12-4 combines with J gene TRBJ1-2, with 7 bases fitting TRBD1. Losses at the gene ends were 6 bases for V and 5 bases for J; bases not matched to a gene: 3. There are 12 residues in the CDR3. The CDR3 is CASRSGGYGYTF. CDR3 bases: TGTGCCAGCAGGTCAGGGGGGTATGGCTACACCTTC.

This clonotype was counted only a few times. The genes are TRBV7-2 and TRBJ2-6; 11 bases match TRBD1. The CDR3 loop spans 17 amino acids. CDR1 is SGHTA, CDR2 FQGNSA, per germline. J lost 2 bases, V lost 5 bases, and 5 bases had no gene match. CDR3 amino acids: CASSLGTGGPGANVLTF. Written as DNA, the CDR3 is TGTGCCAGCAGCCTTGGGACAGGGGGACCTGGGGCCAACGTCCTGACTTTC.

The rearrangement links TRBV7-2 to TRBJ1-1; D not resolved. There are 11 residues in the CDR3. Trimming shortened V by 10 bases and J by 6 bases, and 12 bases separated the two germline ends. The V gene's germline CDR1 is SGHTA and CDR2 FQGNSA. The CDR3 spells CAIRTFAEAFF. The CDR3 DNA reads as TGTGCCATCCGGACTTTCGCTGAAGCTTTCTTT.

This clonotype was counted only a few times. The chain has TRBV7-8 and TRBJ1-1, with TRBD1 as a possible D gene (5 bases). Germline V gives CDR1 SGHVS, CDR2 FQNEAQ. Trimming stripped 1 base from V and 5 bases from J, with 17 bases between. The length of the CDR3 is 16 residues. The CDR3, as DNA: TGTGCCAGCAGCTTAGGCTGGGGGGGGTCGCGGACTGAAGCTTTCTTT. It codes for CASSLGWGGSRTEAFF.

In its sample, this clonotype was seen many times. The chain joins TRBV4-2 to TRBJ1-5; D is unclear. V was clipped by 1 base and J by 1 base, with 17 bases between them. The CDR3 loop spans 18 amino acids. The germline CDR1 and CDR2 sequences are LGHNA and YNFKEQ. The CDR3 here is CASSQASDLDASNQPQHF. The DNA for the CDR3 is TGTGCCAGCAGCCAAGCGTCGGATTTGGATGCGAGCAATCAGCCCCAGCATTTT.

The V and J genes are TRBV5-5 and TRBJ2-3, with 9 bases lining up with TRBD1. Germline lookup yields CDR1 SGHKS and CDR2 YYEKEE (reference sequence). The CDR3 is 16 residues long. V gave up 4 bases and J gave up 1 base; unmatched junction bases: 7. CDR3 DNA sequence: TGTGCCAGCAGCCCGCTCCGGGACAGGGGCACAGATACGCAGTATTTT. It yields the protein CASSPLRDRGTDTQYF.

The CDR3 loop reads CATSRGITEITDTQYF. As DNA, the CDR3 is TGTGCCACCAGCAGAGGGATTACAGAGATCACAGATACGCAGTATTTT. The rearrangement links TRBV15 to TRBJ2-3; D is ambiguous. CDR1 is LNHNV and CDR2 is YYDKDF in the germline V gene (reference sequence). CDR3 length: 16 amino acids. Trimming stripped 1 base from V and 2 bases from J, with 13 bases between.

This rearrangement joins TRBV29-1 to TRBJ1-5; D gene uncertain. V was trimmed by 4 bases and J by 0 bases, leaving 7 bases between them. The CDR3 covers 13 residues. From germline, CDR1 is SQVTM and CDR2 ANQGSEA. The CDR3 nucleotides read TGCAGCGTTGTATTAAATAGCAATCAGCCCCAGCATTTT. Amino acid sequence: CSVVLNSNQPQHF. Full variable domain (outside the CDR3, taken from reference TRBV29-1 and TRBJ1-5): SAVISQKPSRDICQRGTSLTIQCQVDSQVTMMFWYRQQPGQSLTLIATANQGSEATYESGFVIDKFPISRPNLTFSTLTVSNMSPEDSSIYLCSVVLNSNQPQHFGDGTRLSIL.

In this sample, this clonotype turned up a few times. The V call is TRBV10-3, the J call TRBJ2-7, with D uncertain. V lost 3 bases and J lost 5, with 5 bases in between. Germline V CDR1 and CDR2: ENHRY, SYGVKD. The CDR3 contains 11 residues. CDR3 sequence: CAISDGNEQYF. The CDR3 nucleotides are TGTGCCATCAGTGATGGGAACGAGCAGTACTTC.

This clonotype has ten or more counts. V is TRBV20-1 and J is TRBJ2-1; 14 positions agree with TRBD2. V lost 6 bases, J lost 6 bases, and 4 bases stayed unmatched. The CDR3 covers 14 residues. CDR1 and CDR2 from the germline V gene are DFQATT and SNEGSKA (reference sequence). The CDR3 DNA reads as TGCAGTGCGTCCGGGACTAGCGGGAGCAATGAGCAGTTCTTC. Its translation is CSASGTSGSNEQFF.

The chain uses TRBV19 and TRBJ2-7, with 7 bases fitting TRBD2. The CDR3 runs to 14 residues. Germline V lookup: CDR1 LNHDA, CDR2 SQIVND (reference sequence). V dropped 1 base and J dropped 1; count of bases not matched to a gene: 1. The CDR3 loop reads CASSIAGGSYEQYF. The CDR3 region has the DNA TGTGCCAGTAGTATAGCGGGAGGATCCTACGAGCAGTACTTC.

The J gene is TRBJ2-2, the V gene TRBV10-3, with 8 nucleotides matching TRBD2. The V gene end was trimmed by 0 bases and the J gene end by 6 bases; junction bases not matched to a gene: 3. CDR3 length equals 15 residues. Germline V gene sequence: CDR1 ENHRY, CDR2 SYGVKD. Written as DNA, the CDR3 is TGTGCCATCAGTGAGTCTGAGCGGGGGTCCGGGGAGCTGTTTTTT. Translation gives CAISESERGSGELFF.

The genes are TRBV6-5 and TRBJ2-4, with TRBD2 as a possible D gene (5 bases). The CDR3 totals 16 residues. Germline CDR1 reads MNHEY; CDR2 reads SVGAGI. V lost 2 bases and J lost 7, with 18 bases in between. As DNA, the CDR3 is TGTGCCAGCAGTTACACCATCTGGACTTTTGAGAACATTCAGTACTTC. It codes for CASSYTIWTFENIQYF.